The 12 T cell receptor beta chains in this list originate from one sample, sequenced in a study of somatic mutations in cytotoxic T cells in rheumatoid arthritis (dated by TCRdb to about 2017). The library was built by means of the immunoSEQ multiplex PCR assay. Drawn from immuneACCESS, this table holds only the in-frame rearrangements with V and J called that TCRdb kept. Clones are partly lost; checked studies trace under half to an unresolved V gene and leave the rest unexplained. The sample table lists approximately 2,500 clones, roughly four fifths of them with a count of one. Under 65% of the sample comes from the top ten. The sequenced sample was CD8+ T cells sorted from blood. The receptors originated from a man in his 60s with rheumatoid arthritis.

The chain has TRBV10-1 and TRBJ2-7, with TRBD1 as a possible D gene (5 bases). The CDR3 is 12 residues long. CDR1 is WNHNN, CDR2 SYGVQD, per germline (reference sequence). Trimming left V 6 bases short and J 5 bases short, with 11 bases between. The CDR3 loop reads CASRQGTDEQYF. CDR3 in DNA: TGCGCCAGCAGGCAGGGTACAGACGAGCAGTACTTC.

DNA of the CDR3: TGCGCCAGCAGCCAAGATCCTGAGTCCGGGAGAGGATCGTACAATGAGCAGTTCTTC. Translated: CASSQDPESGRGSYNEQFF. The chain has TRBV4-3 and TRBJ2-1; perhaps TRBD2 as D (6 bases). V gave up 0 bases and J gave up 4 bases, with 22 bases separating them. Germline loops: CDR1 LGHNA, CDR2 YSLEER. This CDR3 spans 19 amino acids.

The sample holds one count of this clone. The rearrangement uses TRBV4-1 and TRBJ2-7; D is uncertain. The CDR3 has 17 amino acids. V was trimmed by 0 bases and J by 3 bases, leaving 18 bases between them. Germline CDR1 MGHRA, CDR2 YSYEKL. The CDR3 DNA sequence: TGCGCCAGCAGCCAAGAGTGGGTTGAGACATTACACTACGAGCAGTACTTC. Its protein product is CASSQEWVETLHYEQYF.

This clone occurred once. The chain links TRBV5-1 to TRBJ2-3; tentative D call: TRBD2 (5 bases). V lost 2 bases and J 1 base, leaving 11 bases between the germline ends. Germline V gives CDR1 SGHRS, CDR2 YFSETQ. This CDR3 is built from 15 residues. CDR3 region: CASSFRDTGTDTQYF. Written as DNA, the CDR3 is TGCGCCAGCAGCTTTCGGGATACGGGCACAGATACGCAGTATTTT. The whole variable domain, remainder taken from reference TRBV5-1 and TRBJ2-3, is KAGVTQTPRYLIKTRGQQVTLSCSPISGHRSVSWYQQTPGQGLQFLFEYFSETQRNKGNFPGRFSGRQFSNSRSEMNVSTLELGDSALYLCASSFRDTGTDTQYFGPGTRLTVL.

This clone has just one count. V usage is TRBV6-5 and J usage is TRBJ2-1, with 8 positions matching TRBD2. Looked up from germline, CDR1 is MNHEY and CDR2 is SVGAGI. The CDR3 extends over 16 amino acids. Losses at the gene ends were 1 base for V and 6 bases for J; bases not matched to a gene: 8. The CDR3 protein is CASSYYPGGTGNEQFF. CDR3 coding DNA: TGTGCCAGCAGTTACTACCCGGGGGGGACGGGCAATGAGCAGTTCTTC.

The chain couples TRBV7-2 to TRBJ1-2; TRBD1 matches 7 bases. CDR3 length: 14 residues. CDR1 and CDR2 (germline): SGHTA, FQGNSA. V was pared by 5 bases and J by 8 bases, with 11 bases of the junction left unmatched. DNA of the CDR3: TGTGCCAGCAGCCAAATGACAGGGATAGTGGGCTACACCTTC. It translates to CASSQMTGIVGYTF.

The chain couples TRBV21-1 to TRBJ2-7; TRBD2, the table's D call, was not compared with the DNA. TRBV21-1 is deemed a pseudogene. The CDR3 is made up of 17 amino acids. Written as DNA, the CDR3 is TGTGCCAGTCCCTGGGTGTGGAAGGCCCTCACGGGCTACGAGCAGTACTTC. This codes for CASPWVWKALTGYEQYF.

A single count supports this clone. An end of the junction differs from the germline gene, which may be a read error. The gene calls are TRBV10-3 and TRBJ2-7; 8 bases are shared with TRBD1. Germline values: CDR1 ENHRY, CDR2 SYGVKD. The CDR3 has 15 amino acids. For the CDR3, the DNA is TGTGCCAGCAGTTACTCTGACAGGGGCTCCTACGAGCAGTACTTC. Translation gives CASSYSDRGSYEQYF.

The chain carries TRBV2 and TRBJ2-7; D call uncertain. CDR3 length: 14 amino acids. Germline CDR1 is SNHLY and CDR2 is FYNNEI. The V end was cut by 1 base, the J end by 3 bases, with 10 bases between. The CDR3 sequence: CASSEDMSLYEQYF. Here the CDR3 DNA reads TGTGCCAGCAGTGAAGACATGTCCCTCTACGAGCAGTACTTC.

The chain has TRBV10-3 and TRBJ2-3, with 9 positions matching TRBD2. V shed 4 bases, J shed 2 bases, and the junction held 10 bases outside the gene matches. This CDR3 contains 17 residues. The germline CDR1 and CDR2 sequences are ENHRY and SYGVKD. The CDR3 nucleotides read TGTGCCATCAGTGGCGCCGGGCTAGCGGGGCTCACAGATACGCAGTATTTT. It yields the protein CAISGAGLAGLTDTQYF.

In DNA form, the CDR3 reads TGTGCCAGCAGCCCCGCGAAGCGGGGGCCCCTTGAGCAGTACTTC. Its protein product is CASSPAKRGPLEQYF. The V gene is TRBV9, the J gene TRBJ2-7; 8 bases are shared with TRBD2. Germline V CDR1 and CDR2: SGDLS, YYNGEE. The ends lost 4 bases at V and 7 bases at J; junction bases unmatched: 13. There are 15 residues in the CDR3.

In its sample, this clone was seen a few times. This sequence is one base from a far larger clone and is likely a read error. The gene calls are TRBV9 and TRBJ2-5; no reliable D call. The end of the DNA is better explained by TRBJ2-7, so the J call may be wrong. The CDR3 extends over 13 amino acids. Per germline, CDR1 SGDLS and CDR2 YYNGEE. The CDR3 region is CASSPCVSYEQYF. DNA for the CDR3: TGTGCCAGCAGCCCATGCGTGAGCTACGAGCAGTACTTC.